These T cell receptor beta chains were read from a single sample in a study of cytomegalovirus exposure and HLA in healthy donors. The data were produced by immunoSEQ multiplex PCR, yet TCRdb's version contains in-frame clones alone and is incomplete. The profile shows fewer than 200,000 clones, more than 65% of them singletons. The sample taken for sequencing was PBMCs. These receptors came from a woman aged 40 to 50 in good health and CMV-seropositive. Both conserved end residues are part of each CDR3. A D gene is named only where the DNA matches it firmly. Only part of the rows carry a size: once, few, many, or a class if the clone is expanded.

TRBD1	TRBV29-1	TRBJ1-2	.	CSVDHGTGSPVHGYTF	TGCAGCGTTGACCACGGGACAGGGTCTCCTGTACATGGCTACACCTTC
TRBD2	TRBV7-2	TRBJ2-7	.	CASSRGLASTHEQYF	TGTGCCAGCAGCCGCGGACTAGCGTCAACCCACGAGCAGTACTTC
TRBD2	TRBV2	TRBJ2-1	.	CASSETSGRHGDEQFF	TGTGCCAGCAGTGAAACTAGCGGGAGGCATGGCGATGAGCAGTTCTTC
TRBD2	TRBV6-1	TRBJ2-7	.	CASSDATSGRALEQYF	TGTGCCAGCAGTGACGCGACTAGCGGGAGGGCCCTCGAGCAGTACTTC
.	TRBV5-1	TRBJ2-3	few	CASSPGTSGSTDTQYF	TGCGCCAGCAGCCCGGGGACATCGGGGAGCACAGATACGCAGTATTTT
.	TRBV27	TRBJ1-5	.	CASSRGNQPQHF	TGTGCCAGCAGTCGTGGCAATCAGCCCCAGCATTTT
TRBD1	TRBV4-1	TRBJ1-2	.	CASSQQPGQGRGGDNYGYTF	TGCGCCAGCAGCCAACAACCGGGACAGGGGAGGGGGGGGGATAACTATGGCTACACCTTC
TRBD2	TRBV7-2	TRBJ2-1	few	CASSLAGDGLAGGSEQFF	TGTGCCAGCAGCTTAGCCGGCGACGGACTAGCGGGAGGATCTGAGCAGTTCTTC
TRBD1	TRBV10-3	TRBJ1-5	.	CAISESYVGQGNQPQHF	TGTGCCATCAGTGAGTCTTATGTCGGACAGGGGAATCAGCCCCAGCATTTT
.	TRBV4-3	TRBJ1-1	few	CASSQDRAGDTEAFF	TGCGCCAGCAGCCAAGACAGGGCGGGGGACACTGAAGCTTTCTTT
.	TRBV7-9	TRBJ1-6	.	CASSRRLQSPLHF	TGTGCCAGCAGCAGACGGCTACAGTCACCCCTCCACTTT
TRBD2	TRBV7-2	TRBJ2-7	once	CASSSGLANSYEQYF	TGTGCCAGCAGCTCCGGACTAGCCAACTCCTACGAGCAGTACTTC
.	TRBV7-2	TRBJ2-7	.	CASSLSQGLSEQYF	TGTGCCAGCAGCTTGTCCCAGGGGCTGAGCGAGCAGTACTTC
TRBD1	TRBV15	TRBJ2-7	.	CATSSRDRPYEQYF	TGTGCCACCAGCTCCCGGGACAGGCCCTACGAGCAGTACTTC
.	TRBV5-1	TRBJ1-2	.	CASSLYSEADGYTF	TGCGCCAGCAGCTTGTATTCCGAGGCGGATGGCTACACCTTC